One T cell receptor (beta chain) is described in this entry. Its recognized antigen is unknown. No much larger clone is present one base from it, and per-base qualities are unavailable. This entry belongs to a study of cytomegalovirus exposure and HLA in healthy donors (dated by TCRdb to 2016 to 2017). Some background on the complete study: An earlier analysis of under 600 of the donors reported 250 to 300 Gb of sequence data and 100 million to 140 million unique TCR beta sequences from roughly 180 million T cells. To decide whether each TCR beta V gene segment behaved as functional or pseudogenic, an earlier analysis of approximately 590 of the donors relied on high-throughput TCR beta sequencing. The T cell repertoires of 666 subjects were profiled by immunosequencing and related to cytomegalovirus serostatus. High-throughput TCR immunosequencing, statistical association of individual TCRs with disease status, and machine learning were combined to predict cytomegalovirus infection status. Because of strong linkage in the cohort, a few DR-DQ haplotypes were treated as single units for association and clustering. Typing coverage differed by locus: A, B, C, DRB1 and DQB1 were typed in roughly 629-630 donors, DQA1 in 522, DPA1 in around 580, and DPB1 in around 490. Donor age, sex, ethnicity and CMV serostatus were compiled together with the repertoire data. Roughly 290 gigabases of sequencing data and 70 million to 95 million unique TCR sequences made up an early release that covered about 640 HLA-typed donors. The study was designed to test whether signatures of past pathogen exposure could be identified by cataloging public T cell receptors. Both class I and class II loci were covered by HLA typing, at four-digit resolution. In addition to the first cohort of around 670 subjects, a separate validation cohort of 130 or so different subjects was used. Genome-wide SNP genotypes for about 60% of the roughly 670 donors were used in a later genetic analysis, which treated that subset as a discovery cohort. Every repertoire in the discovery cohort had been generated on one and the same sequencing platform. Among the roughly 390 genotyped donors, around 81% belonged to the genetic ancestry cluster associated with self-reported Caucasian donors. A later analysis re-examined previously published TCR beta repertoires from just over 650 donors and added high-resolution HLA genotyping to investigate patterns of TCR occurrence. Among approximately 370 genotyped donors of the cohort, an average of approximately 200,000 unique TCR beta nucleotide sequences was sequenced per donor, of which about 18% were non-productive. In the later analysis, no new phenotypic data were used to find candidate immune exposures; instead, reliance was placed on TCR beta sequences and their occurrence across donors.

In total, roughly 670 healthy bone marrow donors made up the cohort. Cohort members were all nominally healthy when sampled, although unrecorded immune exposures were likely present. The donor tested CMV seronegative and was one of the 352 seronegative cohort members. A peripheral blood sample was provided by each donor, and peripheral blood mononuclear cells were used for TCR beta sequencing. The Qiagen DNeasy Blood Extraction Kit was used to extract genomic DNA from the blood cell samples. Study-wide conclusions, independent of this receptor: When HLA alleles, especially DR and DQ, strongly co-occurred, TCR associations were difficult to assign to individual alleles. The classifier was reported to diagnose cytomegalovirus status with high specificity and sensitivity in both the original and validation cohorts. A further reported finding was that TCR beta sequences accurately predicted the HLA-A and HLA-B alleles for most subjects in the first cohort. Compared with the approximately 710-donor mean, donors in an Asian-associated ancestry cluster had fewer N-insertions in productive TCRs, according to a later genetic analysis. According to a later analysis, parvovirus B19, influenza, CMV and Epstein-Barr virus appeared linked to several top co-occurrence clusters. Some IMGT-functional V segments, including TRBV6-2 and TRBV6-3, could not be told apart with the 87-base-pair reads, so those segments were excluded. Because some donors lacked HLA typing at each locus, the association tests relied only on the typed subset. In a later genetic analysis, a missense DCLRE1C variant was associated with V-gene and J-gene trimming of TCR beta chains, and the association was replicated in an independent cohort. The only immune exposure information available for the cohort was CMV serostatus. A later analysis associated about 17,000 TCR beta sequences with specific HLA alleles at a false discovery rate of 0.05. In a later analysis, most CMV-associated TCR beta chains were found to appear HLA-restricted, with HLA associations seemingly driven largely by CMV exposure. In this cohort, only TCR beta chains were sequenced, and detectable features were limited by the absence of alpha or paired-chain data. Sequencing depth was assumed to be roughly uniform across donors in the presence/absence analyses, though that assumption may not hold. Across donors, most TCR sequences were observed very rarely, whereas some public TCRs were present in many individuals. Around 16 rarely observed V segments, including chromosome 9 orphons, were excluded from the earlier analysis of several hundred of the donors because counts were too low. A later analysis found that TCR association rates varied across HLA loci, with DRB1 alleles showing the most associated TCRs and HLA-C alleles the fewest. The study gave a list of about 170 TCR beta chains associated with cytomegalovirus. A cluster of highly shared sequence variants was judged likely to be a technical artifact of the sequencing pipeline. In a later analysis, HLA-associated TCR beta chains showed more clonal expansion and lower generation probabilities than non-associated chains that were equally common. In vitro tests confirmed that a few of the cytomegalovirus-associated TCR beta chains recognize cytomegalovirus antigens. Broadly in line with IMGT annotations, most TCR beta V segments showed up in productive rearrangements about 90% or about 30% of the time in an earlier analysis of around 600 of the donors. Linkage disequilibrium might explain the correlated functional status among segregating V segments, but an unknown experimental factor could not be excluded. The authors suggested that the approach could potentially be extended to other disease states and immunological phenotypes.

V and J are trimmed by 8 bases and 2 bases, and the gene matches miss 8 bases of the junction. Its CDR3 holds 15 amino acids, cysteine through phenylalanine. Kept here is only the CDR3 DNA, which spans 45 bases and is read in frame from base 1. Library preparation used the immunoSEQ multiplex PCR assay. The multiplex PCR relied on a mix of 60 forward primers for TCR Vbeta segments and 13 reverse primers for TCR Jbeta segments. The CDR3 region of rearranged TCR beta genes was amplified from genomic DNA with a multiplex PCR assay. Amplified TCR beta libraries were sequenced as 87-base-pair reads on the Illumina HiSeq System. The paper's data handling went like this. Across the 600 to 700 repertoires, a later analysis counted some 81 million unique TCR beta chains, approximately 12 million of which were shared by at least two donors. Raw reads were error-corrected and collapsed into unique sequences by a nearest-neighbor algorithm in which closely related sequences were merged to remove PCR and sequencing errors. Alignment of CDR3 sequences to IMGT reference sequences was used to assign V, D and J gene segments. For a sequence to be retained, at least a six-nucleotide match to both a V gene segment and a J gene segment was required. A rearrangement was called productive if the CDR3 had no stop codons and remained in frame with V and J, and every other rearrangement was called non-productive. CDR3 was defined by IMGT convention, running from the second conserved V-encoded cysteine to the conserved J-encoded phenylalanine. In an earlier analysis of some 550 of the donors, sequences lacking an unambiguous match to a single V gene segment were excluded. An earlier analysis of a few hundred of the donors called V segments functional above 56.7% productive rearrangements and segregating when the between-donor standard deviation exceeded 5%. A statistical classification framework was built to diagnose cytomegalovirus status from the catalog of TCR beta chain sequences. A later analysis assigned V and J genes by comparing TCR nucleotide sequences with IMGT/GENE-DB human TR gene sequences. Using the TCRdist pipeline, a later analysis assigned CDR3 sequences along with most-parsimonious VDJ recombination scenarios. A later analysis defined each TCR beta chain by its CDR3 amino acid sequence plus V-gene family, and excluded reads lacking a unique V-gene family. As a way to deal with suspected cross-contamination and a sequencing artifact, a later analysis dropped over 550 nucleotide sequences that were highly shared and had low generation probability. In a later analysis, a clonal expansion index was calculated for each public chain from normalized within-repertoire ranks of inferred template counts. Generation probabilities in a later analysis came from a VDJ recombination model fitted to out-of-frame rearrangements, and those results were checked against IGoR. Hypergeometric tests were used in a later analysis to score TCR-TCR, TCR-HLA and TCR-CMV co-occurrence, with a repertoire-size bias correction applied to the TCR pairs. To estimate false discovery rates, a later analysis permuted the HLA or CMV assignments 20 times. In a later analysis, co-occurring TCRs were grouped using DBSCAN, and TCRdist sequence similarity was added for clustering within HLA-allele-positive subsets. Repertoires with fewer than 30,000 or more than 120,000 public chains were left out of co-occurrence clustering, as were a few repertoires with anomalous nucleotide sharing. What TCRdb holds here is the immuneACCESS table cut down to in-frame rearrangements. Part of the clones is not present; checked against another copy, under half of the missing clones reflect an unresolved V gene, and the others are unexplained. D and trimming were read from the DNA, whereas the V and J calls and clone size are those reported in that table. The sample yields about 150,000 clones; around 83% were counted once. The ten largest account for about 2.4% of the sample.

The chain is assembled from TRBV23-1 and TRBJ2-2; 7 of the junction bases match TRBD1. TRBV23-1 belongs to the ORF category, with a function that is uncertain. The TCR sequence derives from a woman between 18 and 29 years old in good health and CMV-seronegative. The sample taken for sequencing was PBMCs. The CDR3 protein: CASGRRGPNTGELFF. The sequenced DNA: TGCGCCAGCGGCCGTAGGGGGCCAAACACCGGGGAGCTGTTTTTT.